The sequence of this T cell receptor beta chain was determined in a study of response to subunit inactivated influenza vaccine. General study findings and limits: Each seasonal flu vaccination may recruit only limited new T cells, authors suggested.

This clonotype was counted only a few times. The antigen is undetermined. TCRdb itself ran the RT-PCR reads through MiXCR, one entry per CDR3 protein. Among 590,000 or so distinct CDR3 sequences listed, 11% to 15% were seen once. In germline, CDR1 is SGHTA, CDR2 FQGNSA. The CDR3 extends over 14 amino acids. V was trimmed by 3 bases and J by 2 bases, leaving 11 bases between them. The chain carries TRBV7-2 and TRBJ2-7, with unresolved D. The source material was PBMCs from blood, sampled less than 15 days before vaccination. The TCR was taken from a man in his forties or fifties who received an inactivated influenza vaccine. CDR3 residues: CASSFFGSTYEQYF. The DNA of the CDR3 is TGTGCCAGCAGCTTCTTCGGGTCGACCTACGAGCAGTACTTC.